These 10 T cell receptor beta chains originate from one sample sequenced in a study of neoadjuvant nivolumab and ipilimumab in lung cancer. Sequenced by immunoSEQ multiplex PCR; TCRdb stores in-frame clones only, minus some. This sample carries fewer than 40,000 clones, 92% of them seen once, and the ten largest clones take 2.1%. This material consisted of peripheral blood, taken after neoadjuvant nivolumab, alone or with ipilimumab, at or shortly before surgery. All receptors come from an adult with non-small cell lung cancer.

The chain is built from TRBV6-5 and TRBJ1-5; D is unclear. Germline CDR1 reads MNHEY; CDR2 reads SVGAGI. The CDR3 loop spans 15 amino acids. The V gene lost 2 bases and the J gene lost 1 base, with 9 bases spanning the gap. The CDR3 nucleotides are TGTGCCAGCAGTTACGCCGGAGCCAGCAATCAGCCCCAGCATTTT. It is translated as CASSYAGASNQPQHF.

V gene TRBV11-2 combines with J gene TRBJ1-2; 7 bases agree with TRBD1. V shed 4 bases, J shed 1 base, and the junction held 12 bases outside the gene matches. Germline V gives CDR1 SGHAT, CDR2 FQNNGV. The length of the CDR3 is 17 residues. CDR3 sequence: CASSSRRDSSNNYGYTF. The CDR3 DNA follows: TGTGCCAGCAGCTCACGTAGGGACAGCTCCAATAACTATGGCTACACCTTC.

CDR3 in amino acids: CASSLQPTSGNTIYF. The CDR3 DNA reads TGCGCCAGCAGCTTACAGCCGACCTCTGGAAACACCATATATTTT. The chain joins TRBV4-1 to TRBJ1-3, with D unclear. Trimming pared 5 bases from V and 0 bases from J, leaving 11 bases between. CDR3 length: 15 residues. The germline V gene has CDR1 MGHRA and CDR2 YSYEKL.

This clone has just one count. The genes are TRBV25-1 and TRBJ2-2; D might be TRBD1 or TRBD2, each matching 7 bases. The V gene lost 4 bases and the J gene lost 7 bases, with 19 bases spanning the gap. This CDR3 spans 16 amino acids. Looked up from germline, CDR1 is MGHDK and CDR2 is SYGVNS. The CDR3 loop reads CASSGSGRGPGGELFF. The CDR3 coding sequence is TGTGCCAGCAGTGGGTCAGGGAGGGGGCCTGGCGGGGAGCTGTTTTTT.

The chain joins TRBV29-1 to TRBJ2-5; possibly TRBD2 for D (6 bases). Trimming stripped 7 bases from V and 5 bases from J, with 17 bases between. This CDR3 contains 13 residues. CDR1 is SQVTM and CDR2 is ANQGSEA in the germline V gene. This CDR3 reads CSAVDTAGETQYF. The CDR3 nucleotides read TGCAGCGCTGTTGACACGGCGGGGGAGACCCAGTACTTC.

The chain employs TRBV7-3 and TRBJ2-2; weak D call: TRBD2 (5 bases). CDR3 length equals 16 residues. CDR1 is SGHTA and CDR2 is FQGTGA in the germline V gene. Deletions cut 0 bases from V and 3 bases from J, with 11 bases between. The CDR3 sequence is CASSLTRASDTGELFF. In DNA form, the CDR3 reads TGTGCCAGCAGCTTAACGCGGGCGTCGGACACCGGGGAGCTGTTTTTT.

The chain employs TRBV18 and TRBJ1-1, with D hard to call. The CDR3 runs to 18 residues. Trimming left V 6 bases short and J 0 bases short, with 23 bases between. The germline CDR1 and CDR2 sequences are KGHSH and LQKENI. The DNA for the CDR3 is TGTGCCAGCTCCCTCACTCGGGCGCAGAGCGAGATGAACACTGAAGCTTTCTTT. Translated, it gives CASSLTRAQSEMNTEAFF.

This sequence joins TRBV11-2 and TRBJ2-3, with TRBD1 identical over 7 bases. The CDR3 is 16 amino acids. V lost 5 bases to trimming and J lost 2 bases; unmatched junction nucleotides: 10. Germline values: CDR1 SGHAT, CDR2 FQNNGV. Written as DNA, the CDR3 is TGTGCCAGCAGCGCCGGACAAGGGGGCACCACAGATACGCAGTATTTT. Protein product: CASSAGQGGTTDTQYF.

The chain carries TRBV7-9 and TRBJ2-7, with 12 bases that match TRBD1. V was pared by 5 bases and J by 3 bases, with 8 bases of the junction left unmatched. The germline gives CDR1 SEHNR, CDR2 FQNEAQ (reference sequence). The length of the CDR3 is 16 residues. Here the CDR3 DNA reads TGTGCCAGCAGCAACCTGGGACAGGGGGCCTTCTACGAGCAGTACTTC. Translation: CASSNLGQGAFYEQYF. The entire variable domain, with the rest obtained from reference TRBV7-9 and TRBJ2-7, is as follows: DTGVSQNPRHKITKRGQNVTFRCDPISEHNRLYWYRQTLGQGPEFLTYFQNEAQLEKSRLLSDRFSAERPKGSFSTLEIQRTEQGDSAMYLCASSNLGQGAFYEQYFGPGTRLTVT.

V is TRBV11-2 and J is TRBJ2-5, with no clear D. V dropped 1 base and J dropped 0 bases, with 6 bases sitting between them. The CDR3 sequence is 14 residues long. Looked up from germline, CDR1 is SGHAT and CDR2 is FQNNGV. CDR3 nucleotide sequence: TGTGCCAGCAGCTTAGGGCAGCACCAAGAGACCCAGTACTTC. Its protein product is CASSLGQHQETQYF.